This TCR beta chain was sequenced in a study of blood T cell repertoires in COVID-19. Study details: Some COVID-19 samples were acute and others convalescent; all came from the United States, Italy and Spain. PBMCs, B-cell-depleted T cells, or T cells provided the cDNA or gDNA that made up the material.

In the authors' workflow: Amplified reference gene primers provided the basis for estimating nucleated cell counts. Sequencing was performed with immunoSEQ multiplex PCR; in TCRdb, only in-frame clones are kept and a portion is missing. The V and J calls and clone size are taken from that table; D and trimming were inferred from the DNA. The sample gives fewer than 250,000 clones, roughly 84% of which show up once; about 20% is in the top ten. CDR3 size: 14 residues. Germline V lookup: CDR1 MGHRA, CDR2 YSYEKL. V lost 4 bases, J lost 7 bases, and 14 bases lay in between. The sample taken for sequencing was peripheral blood. The receptor's source is a man between 25 and 39 years old with active or convalescent COVID-19. This chain connects TRBV4-1 to TRBJ2-1, with D tentatively TRBD2 (5 bases). In DNA form, the CDR3 reads TGCGCCAGCAGCCCGCCGGGCACTAGAAATGAGCAGTTCTTC. It is translated as CASSPPGTRNEQFF.